This T cell receptor beta chain appears in the sequencing data of a study of T cells in Graves' hyperthyroidism and ophthalmopathy. Findings and limits, study-wide: Most thyroid clonotypes expanded above 0.001 were also detected in blood.

This clonotype was counted at least ten times. Its target is unknown. Authors of the study amplified TCR beta CDR3 regions from RNA transcripts. When the TCR CDR3 underwent first-round RT-PCR, the HTBI primer set was used. TCRdb re-called the multiplex PCR reads through MiXCR, storing one row per CDR3 protein. The sample shows about half a million distinct CDR3 sequences, more than 20% of them seen only once. The V end lost 10 bases, the J end lost 0 bases, and 10 bases lay between the germline ends. This CDR3 contains 13 residues. Germline loops: CDR1 ENHRY, CDR2 SYGVKD. This chain joins TRBV10-3 and TRBJ1-5; maybe TRBD1 (5 bases). Specimen: blood. The clonotype was recovered from a man between 18 and 35 years old with Graves' hyperthyroidism. This chain's CDR3 is CATAGVSNQPQHF. CDR3 bases: TGTGCCACGGCGGGGGTTAGCAATCAGCCCCAGCATTTT.